This TCR beta chain was recorded in a study of T cell changes during pregnancy in multiple sclerosis. Per germline, CDR1 SGHVS and CDR2 FQNEAQ. Trimming shortened V by 2 bases and J by 5 bases, and 9 bases separated the two germline ends. The CDR3 spans 13 residues. Only in-frame clones appear in the TCRdb table, and some are missing; sequencing was by immunoSEQ multiplex PCR. Counted here are tens of thousands of clones, 90% to 95% occurring once; the ten biggest clones make up about 1.6%. The sequencing used peripheral blood, collected after pregnancy. This chain connects TRBV7-8 to TRBJ1-1, with D possibly TRBD1 on 6 matching bases. The receptor was isolated from a female donor in good health, enrolled as a control in a pregnancy study. CDR3 DNA: TGTGCCAGCAGCTTAACAGGGATGACTGAAGCTTTCTTT. Protein: CASSLTGMTEAFF.